This is a list of T cell receptor beta chains from one sample in a study of a mutant IDH1 vaccine in newly diagnosed glioma. The repertoire was sequenced with immunoSEQ multiplex PCR; TCRdb's copy has only in-frame clones and lacks some. The sample includes about 59,000 clones, about 90% of them seen just once. Here the sequenced sample was PBMCs, taken from a glioma patient treated with radiotherapy, temozolomide or both. The source of these receptors is a man aged 50-59 years with glioma. CDR3s leave out the opening cysteine and the closing phenylalanine or tryptophan. D genes are given only for firm matches.

j_call,d_call,v_call,cdr3_aa
TRBJ2-5,-,TRBV28,ASSFPGSQETQY
TRBJ2-5,-,TRBV15,ATSRDGRAGPQETQY
TRBJ2-3,TRBD2,TRBV27,ASSLRTSGTSSTDTQY
TRBJ1-2,-,TRBV9,ASSVEDRFNYGYT
TRBJ2-1,-,TRBV7-9,ASRLGDGEQF
TRBJ2-7,-,TRBV4-3,ASSHGGVGEQY
TRBJ2-3,TRBD2,TRBV18,ASSPTGLAVLTDTQY
TRBJ1-1,TRBD1,TRBV19,ASSPRGGTGEMNTEAF
TRBJ1-2,TRBD1,TRBV7-2,ASSRNSGTGAMKGYGYT
TRBJ2-7,-,TRBV29-1,SVQGLLGPLSYEQY
TRBJ1-1,TRBD1,TRBV2,ASSDFHRGGTEAF
TRBJ1-1,-,TRBV6-5,ASSYTGRIGDTEAF
TRBJ1-6,TRBD1,TRBV27,ASSLSPQTGTGSYNSPLH
TRBJ2-1,TRBD2,TRBV5-4,ASSLAGPSFREQF
TRBJ2-7,TRBD1,TRBV10-3,ATSGTGLSYEQY
TRBJ2-7,TRBD2,TRBV2,ASSDSGGPSYEQY
-,TRBD1,TRBV30,AWSPGGSEQY
TRBJ2-1,TRBD2,TRBV12-5,ASGLGLAGGPGRNEQF
TRBJ2-7,-,TRBV27,ASSLSLSYEQY
TRBJ2-5,-,TRBV13,ASSKEETQY
TRBJ1-5,-,TRBV10-3,AISKDSGQPQH
TRBJ2-2,-,TRBV30,ASQTGFGRVATGELF
TRBJ1-2,-,TRBV11-2,ASSLVYRNNYGYT
TRBJ2-2,-,TRBV2,ASGRDFAGELF
TRBJ1-4,-,TRBV18,ASSPQAIYEKLF
TRBJ2-1,-,TRBV29-1,SVAEQF
TRBJ1-6,-,TRBV27,ASSPREPGRRDSPLH